The present TCR beta chain was sequenced within a study of blood T cell repertoires in COVID-19. Study-level background: Nucleic acid was either cDNA or gDNA, and it came from T cells, B-cell-depleted T cells, or PBMCs.

The authors' processing: Amplification of reference gene primers provided the estimated nucleated cell counts. Only in-frame clones appear in the TCRdb table, and some are missing; sequencing was by immunoSEQ multiplex PCR. Clone size and V and J calls were adopted from that table, with D and trimming inferred from the DNA. The sample has 100,000 to 150,000 clones; around 70% are singletons. Trimming removed 3 bases at V and 2 bases at J, with 15 bases between. This CDR3 spans 16 amino acids. CDR1 is SGHNT, CDR2 YYREEE, per germline (reference sequence). The rearrangement joins TRBV5-4 to TRBJ1-5, with TRBD1 as a possible D gene (5 bases). Sequencing was done on a sample of peripheral blood. This TCR was recovered from an elderly man with COVID-19, enrolled during active disease. This CDR3 is CASSSRDLMGNQPQHF. DNA for the CDR3: TGTGCCAGCAGCTCGCGGGACCTAATGGGCAATCAGCCCCAGCATTTT.